This record covers a single T cell receptor beta chain. Authors' methods: Reference gene primer amplification gave estimated nucleated cell counts. This table comes from immunoSEQ multiplex PCR, and its TCRdb copy is limited to in-frame clones, with some not included. D and trimming come from the DNA, and the V and J calls and clone size come from that table. The data contain a few hundred thousand clones, approximately 84% of them singletons. The V and J ends lost 0 bases and 2 bases respectively, with 18 bases between them. Germline lookup yields CDR1 ENHRY and CDR2 SYGVKD. The CDR3 runs to 18 residues. The data belong to a study of blood T cell repertoires in COVID-19. Residents of about 25 US areas, aged roughly 18 to 90 years, made up the participants.

The sample was PBMCs or T cells enriched from blood (not recorded which). The chain couples TRBV10-3 to TRBJ2-3; the D gene is possibly TRBD1 (5 bases). The clonotype comes from a woman aged 25 to 39 who had recovered from COVID-19. The CDR3 region is CAISESIRSDTITDTQYF. In DNA, the CDR3 is TGTGCCATCAGTGAGTCGATTAGGTCGGACACCATCACAGATACGCAGTATTTT.